This T cell receptor beta chain was sequenced for a study of cytomegalovirus exposure and HLA in healthy donors. Study overall: The roughly 660 first-cohort repertoires shared a platform with the 130 or so validation repertoires, as reported in a later analysis.

Donors came from a validation cohort of fewer than 150 subjects, distinct from the first 666-subject cohort. The assay was immunoSEQ multiplex PCR, and TCRdb's table has in-frame clones only and misses some. The table includes tens of thousands of clones, 92% detected once. The CDR3 has 14 residues. Germline CDR1 reads SGHTA; CDR2 reads FQGNSA. V was clipped by 1 base and J by 7 bases, with 8 bases between them. The origin of this receptor is a man aged 18 to 35 in good health and CMV-seronegative. Sequencing was performed on PBMCs. V and J are TRBV7-2 and TRBJ1-6, with D unresolved. The CDR3 protein is CASSLDSRNSPLHF. CDR3 coding DNA: TGTGCCAGCAGCTTAGACAGCCGAAATTCACCCCTCCACTTT.